The 6 T cell receptor beta chains presented below share a single source sample, sequenced in a study of identical twins. One entry per CDR3 protein, called by TCRdb with MiXCR from the 5' RACE reads. The table includes 500,000 or so distinct CDR3 sequences, 13% to 15% detected once. The data were also submitted as part of a second study, on yellow fever vaccine responses in identical twins.

The sample was CD4+ T cells sorted from blood. The receptors were sampled from a woman aged 18-29 years in good health.

In this sample, this clonotype turned up a few times. The V gene is TRBV2, the J gene TRBJ2-1, with a tentative D call TRBD2 (6 bases). The length of the CDR3 is 15 residues. Trimming took off 4 bases at V and 6 bases at J, with 16 bases between the two ends. The germline gives CDR1 SNHLY, CDR2 FYNNEI. The CDR3 nucleotides are TGTGCCAGCAGTGTCTCTAGCGTATCCCTCAATGAGCAGTTCTTC. It encodes CASSVSSVSLNEQFF.

The chain joins TRBV20-1 to TRBJ2-3, with 7 bases aligning to TRBD1. The CDR3 extends over 14 amino acids. Germline-derived CDR1 and CDR2 are DFQATT and SNEGSKA (reference sequence). The junction had 5 bases not matched to a gene; V was cut back by 5 bases and J by 0 bases. In DNA form, the CDR3 reads TGCAGTGCTCCTTGGGACAGAAGCACAGATACGCAGTATTTT. This sequence encodes CSAPWDRSTDTQYF.

The chain carries TRBV5-4 and TRBJ2-5; the D gene is possibly TRBD1 (7 bases). The V gene lost 0 bases and the J gene lost 4 bases, with 16 bases spanning the gap. CDR3 length: 16 amino acids. Germline CDR1 is SGHNT and CDR2 is YYREEE (reference sequence). The CDR3 protein is CASSLGQGGMRETQYF. Here the CDR3 DNA reads TGTGCCAGCAGCTTGGGGCAGGGGGGTATGCGAGAGACCCAGTACTTC. The whole variable domain, filled in from reference TRBV5-4 and TRBJ2-5, reads ETGVTQSPTHLIKTRGQQVTLRCSSQSGHNTVSWYQQALGQGPQFIFQYYREEENGRGNFPPRFSGLQFPNYSSELNVNALELDDSALYLCASSLGQGGMRETQYFGPGTRLLVL.

This chain links TRBV11-1 with TRBJ2-1; 12 bases match TRBD1. Trimming removed 5 bases from V and 7 bases from J; junction bases left unmatched: 15. From germline, CDR1 is SGHAT and CDR2 FQDESV (reference sequence). The CDR3 totals 18 residues. The CDR3 here is CASSPGLRGDRGPNEQFF. The CDR3 coding sequence is TGTGCCAGCAGCCCAGGGCTCAGGGGGGACAGGGGGCCGAATGAGCAGTTCTTC.

This clonotype was recorded a few times. The rearrangement links TRBV28 to TRBJ2-7, with D possibly being TRBD1 or TRBD2 (5 bases each). V was cut by 7 bases and J by 5 bases, with 12 bases left in between. CDR3 size: 12 residues. The V gene's germline CDR1 is MDHEN and CDR2 SYDVKM. The CDR3 loop is CASNRGRDEQYF. CDR3 nucleotides: TGTGCCAGCAATAGGGGACGGGACGAGCAGTACTTC.

The rearrangement uses TRBV2 and TRBJ2-7; D perhaps matches TRBD2 (6 bases). Germline-derived CDR1 and CDR2 are SNHLY and FYNNEI. The CDR3 has 11 amino acids. The V end lost 2 bases, the J end lost 12 bases, and 11 bases lay between the germline ends. The CDR3 loop reads CASSESASVYF. CDR3 DNA sequence: TGTGCCAGCAGTGAATCTGCTAGCGTGTACTTC. The full variable domain, its missing parts supplied by reference TRBV2 and TRBJ2-7, is EPEVTQTPSHQVTQMGQEVILRCVPISNHLYFYWYRQILGQKVEFLVSFYNNEISEKSEIFDDQFSVERPDGSNFTLKIRSTKLEDSAMYFCASSESASVYFGPGTRLTVT.